This T cell receptor beta chain was recovered during a study of response to subunit inactivated influenza vaccine. TCRdb re-analysed the RT-PCR reads in MiXCR, keeping a single row per CDR3 protein. The sample comprises 200,000 to 250,000 distinct CDR3 sequences, roughly an eighth of which are singletons, and under 10% rests with the top ten. In germline, CDR1 is MNHEY, CDR2 SMNVEV (reference sequence). The CDR3 is 15 amino acids. V lost 4 bases and J 5 bases, leaving 17 bases between the germline ends. This clonotype was observed at least ten times. This clonotype was sampled from a man aged 50 to 60 who received an inactivated influenza vaccine. The sequenced sample was non-naive T cells sorted from PBMCs, obtained around two weeks before vaccination. The gene calls are TRBV27 and TRBJ2-5; perhaps TRBD1 as D (5 bases). The CDR3 spells CASSSFPPTVETQYF. DNA of the CDR3: TGTGCCAGCAGTTCATTCCCCCCGACAGTGGAGACCCAGTACTTC.